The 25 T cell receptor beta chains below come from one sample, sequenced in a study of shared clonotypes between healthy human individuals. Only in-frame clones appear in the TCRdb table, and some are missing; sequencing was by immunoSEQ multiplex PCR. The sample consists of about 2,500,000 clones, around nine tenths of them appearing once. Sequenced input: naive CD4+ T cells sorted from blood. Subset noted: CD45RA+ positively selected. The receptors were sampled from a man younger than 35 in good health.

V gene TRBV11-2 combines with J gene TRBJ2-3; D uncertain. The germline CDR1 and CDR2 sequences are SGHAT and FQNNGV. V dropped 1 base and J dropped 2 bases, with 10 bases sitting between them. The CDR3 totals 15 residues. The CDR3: CASSLGLRVTDTQYF. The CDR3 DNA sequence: TGTGCCAGCAGCTTAGGGCTCCGAGTCACAGATACGCAGTATTTT.

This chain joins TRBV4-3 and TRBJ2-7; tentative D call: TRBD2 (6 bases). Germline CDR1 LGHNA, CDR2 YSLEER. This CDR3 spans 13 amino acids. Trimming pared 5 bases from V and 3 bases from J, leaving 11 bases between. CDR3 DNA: TGCGCCAGCAGCGGGGGGAGGAGCTACGAGCAGTACTTC. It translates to CASSGGRSYEQYF.

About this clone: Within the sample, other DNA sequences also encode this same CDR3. In DNA form, the CDR3 reads TGTGCCAGCAGCTATGGGACAGGGGCCTACGAGCAGTACTTC. Its translation: CASSYGTGAYEQYF. V and J are TRBV5-6 and TRBJ2-7, with TRBD1 matching over 10 bases. J gave up 2 bases and V 3 bases, and 2 bases lay outside the gene matches. CDR1 and CDR2 from the germline V gene are SGHDT and YYEEEE. The CDR3 covers 14 residues.

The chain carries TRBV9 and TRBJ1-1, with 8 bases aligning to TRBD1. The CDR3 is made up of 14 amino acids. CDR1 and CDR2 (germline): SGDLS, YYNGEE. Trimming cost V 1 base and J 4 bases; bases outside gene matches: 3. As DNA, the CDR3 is TGTGCCAGCAGCGTAACAGGGGGAAGCACTGAAGCTTTCTTT. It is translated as CASSVTGGSTEAFF.

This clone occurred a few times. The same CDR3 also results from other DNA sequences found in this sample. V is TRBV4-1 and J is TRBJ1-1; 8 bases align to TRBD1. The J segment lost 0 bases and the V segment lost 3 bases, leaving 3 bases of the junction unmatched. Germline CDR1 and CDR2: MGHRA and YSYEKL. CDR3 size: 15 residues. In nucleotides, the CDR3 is TGCGCCAGCAGCCACCCGGGACAGGTGAACACTGAAGCTTTCTTT. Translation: CASSHPGQVNTEAFF.

DNA for the CDR3: TGTGCCTGGAGCGGACAGGGGGCGGGACAGCCCCAGCATTTT. Amino acids: CAWSGQGAGQPQHF. The rearrangement uses TRBV30 and TRBJ1-5; 11 bases are a match to TRBD1. Germline V gene sequence: CDR1 GTSNPN, CDR2 SVGIG (reference sequence). The CDR3 has 14 residues. The trim removed 3 bases at V and 7 bases at J, leaving 5 bases unmatched. Filled out from reference TRBV30 and TRBJ1-5, the complete variable domain reads SQTIHQWPATLVQPVGSPLSLECTVEGTSNPNLYWYRQAAGRGLQLLFYSVGIGQISSEVPQNLSASRPQDRQFILSSKKLLLSDSGFYLCAWSGQGAGQPQHFGDGTRLSIL.

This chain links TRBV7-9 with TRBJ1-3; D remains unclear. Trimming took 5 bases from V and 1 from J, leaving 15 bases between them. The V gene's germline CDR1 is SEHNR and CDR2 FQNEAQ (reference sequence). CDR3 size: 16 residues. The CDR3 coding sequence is TGTGCCAGCAGCCCCGCCGGGGTAGAGTCTGGAAACACCATATATTTT. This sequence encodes CASSPAGVESGNTIYF. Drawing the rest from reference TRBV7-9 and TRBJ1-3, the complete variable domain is DTGVSQNPRHKITKRGQNVTFRCDPISEHNRLYWYRQTLGQGPEFLTYFQNEAQLEKSRLLSDRFSAERPKGSFSTLEIQRTEQGDSAMYLCASSPAGVESGNTIYFGEGSWLTVV.

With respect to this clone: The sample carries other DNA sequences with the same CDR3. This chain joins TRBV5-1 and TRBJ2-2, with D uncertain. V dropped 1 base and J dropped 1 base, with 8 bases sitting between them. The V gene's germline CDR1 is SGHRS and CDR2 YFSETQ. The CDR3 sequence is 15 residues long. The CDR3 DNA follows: TGCGCCAGCAGCTTGTCACCCGGGAACACCGGGGAGCTGTTTTTT. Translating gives CASSLSPGNTGELFF.

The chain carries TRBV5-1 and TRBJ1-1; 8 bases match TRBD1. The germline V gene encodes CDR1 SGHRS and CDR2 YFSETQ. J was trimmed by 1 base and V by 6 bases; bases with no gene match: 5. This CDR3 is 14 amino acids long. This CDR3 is CASTQGQENTEAFF. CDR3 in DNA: TGCGCCAGCACTCAGGGACAGGAGAACACTGAAGCTTTCTTT.

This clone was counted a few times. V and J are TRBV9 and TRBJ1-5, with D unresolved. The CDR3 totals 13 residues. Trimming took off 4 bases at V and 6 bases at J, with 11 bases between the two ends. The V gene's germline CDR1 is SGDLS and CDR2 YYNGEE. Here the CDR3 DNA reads TGTGCCAGCAGCCGGTCGTTTGGTCAGCCCCAGCATTTT. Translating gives CASSRSFGQPQHF. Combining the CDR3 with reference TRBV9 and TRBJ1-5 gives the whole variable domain DSGVTQTPKHLITATGQRVTLRCSPRSGDLSVYWYQQSLDQGLQFLIQYYNGEERAKGNILERFSAQQFPDLHSELNLSSLELGDSALYFCASSRSFGQPQHFGDGTRLSIL.

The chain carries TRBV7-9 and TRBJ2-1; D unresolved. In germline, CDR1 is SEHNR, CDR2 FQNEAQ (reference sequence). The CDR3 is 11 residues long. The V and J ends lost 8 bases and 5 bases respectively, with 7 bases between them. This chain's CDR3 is CASPSDNEQFF. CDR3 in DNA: TGTGCCAGCCCCAGTGACAATGAGCAGTTCTTC.

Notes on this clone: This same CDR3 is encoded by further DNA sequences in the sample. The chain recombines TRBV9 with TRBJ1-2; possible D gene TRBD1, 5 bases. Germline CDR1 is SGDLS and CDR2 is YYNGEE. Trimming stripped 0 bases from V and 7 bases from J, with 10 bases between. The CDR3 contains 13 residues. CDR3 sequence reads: CASSVGTSGGYTF. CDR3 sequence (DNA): TGTGCCAGCAGCGTAGGGACATCCGGTGGCTACACCTTC.

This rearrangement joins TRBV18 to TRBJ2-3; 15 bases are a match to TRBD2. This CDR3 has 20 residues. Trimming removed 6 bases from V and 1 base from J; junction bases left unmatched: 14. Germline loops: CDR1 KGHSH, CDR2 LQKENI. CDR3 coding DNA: TGTGCCAGCTCTTCCTCTAGTCCGGGACTAGCGGGGGGCCGCACAGATACGCAGTATTTT. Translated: CASSSSSPGLAGGRTDTQYF.

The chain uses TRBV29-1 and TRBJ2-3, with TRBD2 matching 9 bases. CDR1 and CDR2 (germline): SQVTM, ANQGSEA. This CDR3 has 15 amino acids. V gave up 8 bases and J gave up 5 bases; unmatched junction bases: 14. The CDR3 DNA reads TGCAGCCGCCTGGGGCTATGCGGGGGGGAAGATACGCAGTATTTT. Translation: CSRLGLCGGEDTQYF.

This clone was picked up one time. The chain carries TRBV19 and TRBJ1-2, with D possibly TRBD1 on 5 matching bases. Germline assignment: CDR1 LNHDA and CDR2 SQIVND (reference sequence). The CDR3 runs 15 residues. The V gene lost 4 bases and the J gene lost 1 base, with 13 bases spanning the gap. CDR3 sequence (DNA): TGTGCCAGTAGTAGACTGACAGCAGATAACTATGGCTACACCTTC. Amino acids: CASSRLTADNYGYTF.

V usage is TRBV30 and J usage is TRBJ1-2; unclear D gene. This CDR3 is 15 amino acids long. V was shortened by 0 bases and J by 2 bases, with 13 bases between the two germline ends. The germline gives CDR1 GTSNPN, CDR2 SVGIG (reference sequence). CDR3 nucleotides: TGTGCCTGGAGTGTAGCCCCTGGTCTCAACTATGGCTACACCTTC. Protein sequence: CAWSVAPGLNYGYTF.

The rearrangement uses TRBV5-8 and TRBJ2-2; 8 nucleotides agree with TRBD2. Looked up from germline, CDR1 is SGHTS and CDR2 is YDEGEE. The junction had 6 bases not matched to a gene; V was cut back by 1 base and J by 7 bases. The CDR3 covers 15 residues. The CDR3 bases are TGTGCCAGCAGCTTGCTGACTAGCGCTCTCGGGGAGCTGTTTTTT. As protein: CASSLLTSALGELFF.

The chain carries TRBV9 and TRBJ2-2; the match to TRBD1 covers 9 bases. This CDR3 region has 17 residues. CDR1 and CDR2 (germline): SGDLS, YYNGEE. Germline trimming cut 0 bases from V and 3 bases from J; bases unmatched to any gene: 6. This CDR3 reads CASSVVRTGVDTGELFF. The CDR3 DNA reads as TGTGCCAGCAGCGTAGTACGGACAGGGGTGGACACCGGGGAGCTGTTTTTT. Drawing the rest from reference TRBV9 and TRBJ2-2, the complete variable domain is DSGVTQTPKHLITATGQRVTLRCSPRSGDLSVYWYQQSLDQGLQFLIQYYNGEERAKGNILERFSAQQFPDLHSELNLSSLELGDSALYFCASSVVRTGVDTGELFFGEGSRLTVL.

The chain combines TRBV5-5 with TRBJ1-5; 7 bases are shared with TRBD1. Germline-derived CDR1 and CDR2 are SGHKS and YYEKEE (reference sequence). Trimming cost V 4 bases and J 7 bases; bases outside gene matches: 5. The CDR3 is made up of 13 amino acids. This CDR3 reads CASSTTGPQPQHF. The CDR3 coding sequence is TGTGCCAGCAGCACGACAGGGCCCCAGCCCCAGCATTTT.

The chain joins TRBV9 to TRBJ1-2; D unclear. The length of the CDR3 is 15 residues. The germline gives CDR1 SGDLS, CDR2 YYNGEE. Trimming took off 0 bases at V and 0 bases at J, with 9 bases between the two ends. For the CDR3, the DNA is TGTGCCAGCAGCGTAGAAGACGGACCTAACTATGGCTACACCTTC. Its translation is CASSVEDGPNYGYTF.

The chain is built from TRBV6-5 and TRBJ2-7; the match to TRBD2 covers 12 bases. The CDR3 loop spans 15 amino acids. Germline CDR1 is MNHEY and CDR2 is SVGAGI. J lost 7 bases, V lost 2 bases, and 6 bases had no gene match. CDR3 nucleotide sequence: TGTGCCAGCAGTTACCGGACTAGCGGGGCCTCTGAGCAGTACTTC. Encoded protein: CASSYRTSGASEQYF.

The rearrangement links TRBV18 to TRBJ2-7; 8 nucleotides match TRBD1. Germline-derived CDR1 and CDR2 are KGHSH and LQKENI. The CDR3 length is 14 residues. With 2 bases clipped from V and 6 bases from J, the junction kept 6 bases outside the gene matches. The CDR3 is CASSPSGGQREQYF. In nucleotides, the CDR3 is TGTGCCAGCTCACCATCAGGGGGCCAGCGCGAGCAGTACTTC.

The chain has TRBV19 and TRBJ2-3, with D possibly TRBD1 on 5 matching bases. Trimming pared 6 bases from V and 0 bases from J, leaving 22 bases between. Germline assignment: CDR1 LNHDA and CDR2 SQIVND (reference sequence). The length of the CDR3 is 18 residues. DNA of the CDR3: TGTGCCAGTAGCCCTAGGGGTGGATTCTTTTCTAGCACAGATACGCAGTATTTT. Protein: CASSPRGGFFSSTDTQYF.

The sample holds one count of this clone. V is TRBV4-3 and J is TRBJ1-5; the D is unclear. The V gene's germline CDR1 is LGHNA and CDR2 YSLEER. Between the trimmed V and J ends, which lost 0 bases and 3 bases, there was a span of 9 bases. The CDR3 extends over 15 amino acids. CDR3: CASSQDMALNQPQHF. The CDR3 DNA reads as TGCGCCAGCAGCCAAGATATGGCGCTCAATCAGCCCCAGCATTTT.

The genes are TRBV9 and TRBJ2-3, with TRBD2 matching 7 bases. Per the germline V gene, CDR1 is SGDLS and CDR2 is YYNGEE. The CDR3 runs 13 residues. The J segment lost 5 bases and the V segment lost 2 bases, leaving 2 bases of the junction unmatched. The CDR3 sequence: CASSVPSGDTQYF. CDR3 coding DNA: TGTGCCAGCAGCGTGCCTAGCGGAGATACGCAGTATTTT.